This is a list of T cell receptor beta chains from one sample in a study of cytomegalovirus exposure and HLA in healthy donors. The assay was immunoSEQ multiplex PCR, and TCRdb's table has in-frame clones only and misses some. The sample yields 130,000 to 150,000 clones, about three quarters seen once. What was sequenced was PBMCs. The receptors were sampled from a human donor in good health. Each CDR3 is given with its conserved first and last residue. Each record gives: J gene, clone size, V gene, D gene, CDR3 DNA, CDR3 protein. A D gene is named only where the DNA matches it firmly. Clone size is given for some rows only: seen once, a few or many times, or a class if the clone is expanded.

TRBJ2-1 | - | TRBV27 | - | TGTGCCAGCAGTTTAATACAGGAAAGGAACAATGAGCAGTTCTTC | CASSLIQERNNEQFF
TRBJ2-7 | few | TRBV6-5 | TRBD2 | TGTGCCAGCTGGACTAGCGGGTTTTCCTACGAGCAGTACTTC | CASWTSGFSYEQYF
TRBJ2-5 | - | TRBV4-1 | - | TGCGCCAGCAGCTTCGGCAGGGGCCAAGAGACCCAGTACTTC | CASSFGRGQETQYF
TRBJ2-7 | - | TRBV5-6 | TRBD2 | TGTGCCAGCAGCTTGTGGGGAGGGAACGAGCAGTACTTC | CASSLWGGNEQYF
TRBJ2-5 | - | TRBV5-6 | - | TGTGCCAGCAGCTTAACGGGTGGGGCAAGGGAGACCCAGTACTTC | CASSLTGGARETQYF
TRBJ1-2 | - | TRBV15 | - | TGTGCCACCAGCAGAGATCTCGGACTGAACTATGGCTACACCTTC | CATSRDLGLNYGYTF
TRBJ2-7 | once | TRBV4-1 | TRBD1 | TGCGCCAGCAGCCTCGGGACAGGTTCCTACGAGCAGTACTTC | CASSLGTGSYEQYF
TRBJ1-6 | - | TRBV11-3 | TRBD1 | TGTGCCAGCGGAAGGGACAGTAATTCACCCCTCCACTTT | CASGRDSNSPLHF
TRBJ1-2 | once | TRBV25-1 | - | TGTGCCAGCAGTGAGCAGGCCTATGGCTACACCTTC | CASSEQAYGYTF
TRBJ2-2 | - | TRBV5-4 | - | TGTGCCAGCAGCTTGGGGGTAGCGGAGAACACCGGGGAGCTGTTTTTT | CASSLGVAENTGELFF
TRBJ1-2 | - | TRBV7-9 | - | TGTTCCAGCAGCTTAGGGGGGGGGATCTATGGCTACACCTTC | CSSSLGGGIYGYTF
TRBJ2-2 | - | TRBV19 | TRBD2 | TGTGCCAGTAGTATAGTCGGGGGGACCGGGGAGCTGTTTTTT | CASSIVGGTGELFF
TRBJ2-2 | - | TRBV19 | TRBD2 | TGTGCCAGTAGTATTTCCGCGGGAGCGTATGCCGGGGAGCTGTTTTTT | CASSISAGAYAGELFF
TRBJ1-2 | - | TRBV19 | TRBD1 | TGTGCCAGTAGTTCATCCCAGGGGGGAGAATATGGCTACACCTTC | CASSSSQGGEYGYTF
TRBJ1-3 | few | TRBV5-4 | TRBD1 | TGTGCCAGCAGCTGGGACAGGGAAAACGGAAACACCATATATTTT | CASSWDRENGNTIYF
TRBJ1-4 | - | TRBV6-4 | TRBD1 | TGTGCCAGCAAACAGGGGCAGAATGAAAAACTGTTTTTT | CASKQGQNEKLFF
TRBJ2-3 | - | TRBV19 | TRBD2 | TGTGCCAGTAGTATGCCTAGCGGGGGTAGCGCAGATACGCAGTATTTT | CASSMPSGGSADTQYF
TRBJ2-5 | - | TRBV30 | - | TGTGCCTGGAGCCCTCTAGTTGTCCCACTTTCGAAGACCCAGTACTTC | CAWSPLVVPLSKTQYF
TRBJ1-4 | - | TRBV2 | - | TGTGCCAGCAGCATACCCCAGAATGAAAAACTGTTTTTT | CASSIPQNEKLFF
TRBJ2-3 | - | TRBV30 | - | TGTGCCAGTTCCAGGGGTTTCACAGATACGCAGTATTTT | CASSRGFTDTQYF
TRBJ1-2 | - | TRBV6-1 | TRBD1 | TGTGCCAGCAGCTACCCGGGGACAGGGGTTTACGGCTACACCTTC | CASSYPGTGVYGYTF
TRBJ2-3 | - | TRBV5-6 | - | TGTGCCAGCTGGGGGGGCGCGGTTGGGACAGATACGCAGTATTTT | CASWGGAVGTDTQYF
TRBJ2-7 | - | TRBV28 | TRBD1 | TGTGCCAGCAGTTTTTTCCGGACAGGGGCAAACGAGCAGTACTTC | CASSFFRTGANEQYF
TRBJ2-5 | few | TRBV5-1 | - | TGCGCCAGCAGCTTGGCTCCTAGCTTAGTCCGAGAGACCCAGTACTTC | CASSLAPSLVRETQYF
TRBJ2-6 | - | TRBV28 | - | TGTGCCAGTCGAAAAAAGGGTGGGTCAGGGCTCTCTGGGGCCAACGTCCTGACTTTC | CASRKKGGSGLSGANVLTF
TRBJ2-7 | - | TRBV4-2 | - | TGTGCCAGCAGCCAAGATTTGGGCCCCTACGAGCAGTACTTC | CASSQDLGPYEQYF
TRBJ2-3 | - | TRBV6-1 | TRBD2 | TGTGCCAGCAGTGTTGGGGCGGGAGGCGGAGATACGCAGTATTTT | CASSVGAGGGDTQYF
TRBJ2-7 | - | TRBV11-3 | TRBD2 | TGTGCCAGCAGCTTTAGCGGGAGCTACGAGCAGTACTTC | CASSFSGSYEQYF
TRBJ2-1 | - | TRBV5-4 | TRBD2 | TGTGCCACCAACCAAATAGCGGGGGGCTCGAGGAATGAGCAGTTCTTC | CATNQIAGGSRNEQFF
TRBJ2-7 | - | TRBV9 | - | TGTGCCAGCAGCGTAGGAAACCTCTTTTACGAGCAGTACTTC | CASSVGNLFYEQYF
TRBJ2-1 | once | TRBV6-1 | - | TGTGCCAGCAGTGGGTTTGACAGGGTTAGCGGTGAGCAGTTCTTC | CASSGFDRVSGEQFF
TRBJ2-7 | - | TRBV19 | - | TGTGCCACCTCTTTAGCAAGAGGGTACTACGAGCAGTACTTC | CATSLARGYYEQYF
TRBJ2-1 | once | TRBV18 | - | TGTGCCAGCTCACCTCTCTCCAGGGACTACAATGAGCAGTTCTTC | CASSPLSRDYNEQFF
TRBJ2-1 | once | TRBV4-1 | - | TGCGCCAGCAGCCAAAGGGCCGCCGGGGATGAGCAGTTCTTC | CASSQRAAGDEQFF
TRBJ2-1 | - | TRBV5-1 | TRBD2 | TGCGCCAGCAGTAAAACCGGGACTAGCTCCTACAATGAGCAGTTCTTC | CASSKTGTSSYNEQFF
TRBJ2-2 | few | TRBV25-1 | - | TGTGCCAGTAGTACAGGGAGTGCCGGGGAGCTGTTTTTT | CASSTGSAGELFF
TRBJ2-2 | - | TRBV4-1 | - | TGCGCCAGCAGCCAAACAAGGAACACCGGGGAGCTGTTTTTT | CASSQTRNTGELFF
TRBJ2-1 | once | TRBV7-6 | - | TGTGCCAGCAGCTGGGCTAGCCGCAATGAGCAGTTCTTC | CASSWASRNEQFF
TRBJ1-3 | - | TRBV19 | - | TGTGCCAGTAGTATCGCTTCAGTGAACTCTGGAAACACCATATATTTT | CASSIASVNSGNTIYF
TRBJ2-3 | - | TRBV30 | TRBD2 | TGTGCCTGGGGGCGATCCCGGACTAGCAGTAGCACAGATACGCAGTATTTT | CAWGRSRTSSSTDTQYF
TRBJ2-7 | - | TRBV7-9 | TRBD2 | TGTGCCAGCAGCTTCTCTAGCGGGAGGAGTTACGAGCAGTACTTC | CASSFSSGRSYEQYF
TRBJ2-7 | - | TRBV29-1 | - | TGCAGCGCCGGACAGGGAGGGTACGAGCAGTACTTC | CSAGQGGYEQYF
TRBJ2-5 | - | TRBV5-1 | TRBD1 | TGCGCCAGCAGCAAGGGGACAGGGGGCGTACGGGAGACCCAGTACTTC | CASSKGTGGVRETQYF
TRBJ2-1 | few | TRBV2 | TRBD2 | TGTGCCAGCAGATTAGCGGGAGGAAACAATGAGCAGTTCTTC | CASRLAGGNNEQFF
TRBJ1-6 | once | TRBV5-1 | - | TGCGCCAGCAGCTTGGGAAGGCAGGGGTCTAATTCACCCCTCCACTTT | CASSLGRQGSNSPLHF
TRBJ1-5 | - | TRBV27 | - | TGTGCCAGCAGAAGGGGGTATAATCAGCCCCAGCATTTT | CASRRGYNQPQHF